This record covers a single T cell receptor (beta chain). What it binds is unknown. The sample is drawn from a study of cytomegalovirus exposure and HLA in healthy donors. TCRdb's table, derived via immunoSEQ multiplex PCR, lists solely in-frame clones and lacks some. The table shows around 60,000 clones, with 92% occurring only once. The germline V gene encodes CDR1 SGDLS and CDR2 YYNGEE. CDR3 length: 15 residues. Losses at the gene ends were 0 bases for V and 9 bases for J; bases not matched to a gene: 6. Study-level points and caveats: Specific recognition of CMV antigens was confirmed in vitro for three chains (all CMV-associated). In the 120 or so validation repertoires, just under 95% of cluster scores exceeded 0, per a later analysis. Reported performance of the classifier showed diagnosis of cytomegalovirus status with high specificity and sensitivity. Cytomegalovirus association was assigned to about 150 TCR beta chains.

The TCR comes from a woman younger than 30 in good health and CMV-seronegative. What was sequenced was PBMCs. The chain recombines TRBV9 with TRBJ2-1, with 10 bases fitting TRBD1. Written as DNA, the CDR3 is TGTGCCAGCAGCGTAGCCGGGACAGGGGTTACTGAGCAGTTCTTC. It yields the protein CASSVAGTGVTEQFF.